This T cell receptor beta chain appears in the sequencing data of a study of control samples from healthy donors and cancer patients. V gave up 4 bases and J gave up 0 bases; unmatched junction bases: 5. This CDR3 contains 16 residues. Germline V gives CDR1 LNHDA, CDR2 SQIVND (reference sequence). Profiling relied on immunoSEQ multiplex PCR, and the TCRdb table lists in-frame clones only, not all of them. This table holds under 450,000 clones, 80% to 95% found once. Source material: PBMCs. The rearrangement joins TRBV19 to TRBJ2-3, with 9 bases lining up with TRBD2. The clonotype originates from a man aged 40-50 years with head and neck cancer. DNA of the CDR3: TGTGCCAGTAGTACTCTAGCGGGAAGGAGCACAGATACGCAGTATTTT. Translation: CASSTLAGRSTDTQYF.